The TCR beta chain under discussion was sequenced for a study of cytomegalovirus exposure and HLA in healthy donors. The CDR3 has 15 residues. Per germline, CDR1 SGHDN and CDR2 FVKESK. V was clipped by 3 bases and J by 3 bases, with 11 bases between them. The study ran its PCR with 60 Vbeta and 13 Jbeta primers. The table came from immunoSEQ multiplex PCR; TCRdb's copy has only in-frame clones and leaves some out. The sample carries over 150,000 clones, about four fifths recorded once. As for this clone: Its specificity is not known.

Notes on the study in general: It was reported that the classifier diagnosed cytomegalovirus status with high specificity and sensitivity in both the original and validation cohorts. Available immune exposure information covered CMV serostatus only. Judged likely to be a sequencing artifact was a cluster of highly shared sequence variants.

The rearrangement joins TRBV14 to TRBJ1-4; D is unclear. The clonotype comes from a girl aged 5 to 17 in good health and CMV-seropositive. Source material: PBMCs. The DNA for the CDR3 is TGTGCCAGCAGCCAGACTATATCGGCTAATGAAAAACTGTTTTTT. Protein product: CASSQTISANEKLFF.